This TCR beta chain comes out of a study of cytomegalovirus exposure and HLA in healthy donors. Only one count was recorded for this clone. Its antigen is unknown. Findings and limits, study-wide: A further, later analysis showed that HLA-associated TCR beta chains (compared with equally common others) were more clonally expanded.

Germline V gene data show CDR1 as LGHNA and CDR2 as YNFKEQ. V was clipped by 1 base and J by 4 bases; unmatched bases: 10. This CDR3 region has 18 residues. With 60 Vbeta and 13 Jbeta primers, the PCR was carried out. Some clones are missing from TCRdb's copy, which holds only in-frame ones; the method was immunoSEQ multiplex PCR. The sample yields 90,000 to 120,000 clones, more than 65% seen once. The clonotype comes from a man aged 25-45 years in good health and CMV-seronegative. V is TRBV4-2 and J is TRBJ2-5, with 12 bases lining up with TRBD2. The sequenced material came from PBMCs. CDR3 nucleotide sequence: TGTGCCAGCAGCCAAGGGGGTGGGCTAGCGGGAGGGCGAGAGACCCAGTACTTC. This sequence encodes CASSQGGGLAGGRETQYF.